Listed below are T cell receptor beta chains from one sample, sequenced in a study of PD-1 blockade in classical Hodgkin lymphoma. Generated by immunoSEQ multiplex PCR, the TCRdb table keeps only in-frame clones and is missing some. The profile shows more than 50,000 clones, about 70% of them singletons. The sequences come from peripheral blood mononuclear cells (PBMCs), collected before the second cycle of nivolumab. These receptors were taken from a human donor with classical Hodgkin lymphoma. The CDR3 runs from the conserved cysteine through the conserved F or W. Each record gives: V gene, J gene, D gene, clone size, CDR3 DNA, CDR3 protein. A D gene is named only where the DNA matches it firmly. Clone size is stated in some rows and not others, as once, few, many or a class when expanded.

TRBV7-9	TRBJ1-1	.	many	TGTGCCAGCAGGGGGTCTGTGAACACTGAAGCTTTCTTT	CASRGSVNTEAFF
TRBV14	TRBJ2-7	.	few	TGTGCCAGCAGCCCCGGACGGAATTCCTACGAGCAGTACTTC	CASSPGRNSYEQYF
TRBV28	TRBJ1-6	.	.	TGTGCCAGCAGTGCCCGGGGGCAGCATAATTCACCCCTCCACTTT	CASSARGQHNSPLHF
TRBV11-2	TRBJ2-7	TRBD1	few	TGTGCCAGCAGCTACGGGACAGGAATTTTCTACGAGCAGTACTTC	CASSYGTGIFYEQYF
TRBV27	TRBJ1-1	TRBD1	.	TGTGCCAGCAGATTAGACAGGGGGCATGATGAAGCTTTCTTT	CASRLDRGHDEAFF
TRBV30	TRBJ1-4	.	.	TGTGCCTGGAGTGTACGCGGGACGAGAGCAACTAATGAAAAACTGTTTTTT	CAWSVRGTRATNEKLFF
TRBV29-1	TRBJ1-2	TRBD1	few	TGCAGCGGCCTGGGGACAGGGGGTGGCTACACCTTC	CSGLGTGGGYTF
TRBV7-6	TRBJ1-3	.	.	TGTGCCAGCAGCTGGTTGGGGCCCGACTCTGGAAACACCATATATTTT	CASSWLGPDSGNTIYF
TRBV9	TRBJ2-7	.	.	TGTGCCAGCAGCGGGGGAGCCTCCGGGAGTTCCCACGAGCAGTACTTC	CASSGGASGSSHEQYF
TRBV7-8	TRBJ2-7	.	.	TGTGCCAGCAGCTTAGGGTCGGAGGGACACGAGCAGTACTTC	CASSLGSEGHEQYF
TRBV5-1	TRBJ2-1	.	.	TGCGCCAGCAGCTTACTGCCAGGGCGTTACAATGAGCAGTTCTTC	CASSLLPGRYNEQFF
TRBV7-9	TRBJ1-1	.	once	TGTGCCAGCAGCTTAGTTGCGGGTAACACTGAAGCTTTCTTT	CASSLVAGNTEAFF
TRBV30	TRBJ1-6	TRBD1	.	TGTGCCTGGAGTGTAGGGACAGGAAATTCACCCCTCCACTTT	CAWSVGTGNSPLHF
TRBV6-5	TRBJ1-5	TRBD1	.	TGTGCCAGCAGGGGACAGGGTAACAATCAGCCCCAGCATTTT	CASRGQGNNQPQHF
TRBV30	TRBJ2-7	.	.	TGTGCCTGGAGCCCCGGAGGGCTCGAGAAGTACTTC	CAWSPGGLEKYF
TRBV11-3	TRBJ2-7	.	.	TGTGCCAGCAGCCCCGGACATCTAAGCTCCTACGAGCAGTACTTC	CASSPGHLSSYEQYF
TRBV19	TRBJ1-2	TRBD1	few	TGTGCCAGTAGTCACGGGACAGGGGTTGGCTACACCTTC	CASSHGTGVGYTF
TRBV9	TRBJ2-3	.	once	TGTGCCAGCAGCGACACAGATACGCAGTATTTT	CASSDTDTQYF
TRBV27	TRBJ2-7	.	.	TGTGCCAGCGGCCCCACGCAGGTCGAGCAGTACTTC	CASGPTQVEQYF
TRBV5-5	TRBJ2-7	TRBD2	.	TGTGCCAGCAGCGATATCACTAGCGGTTCCTACGAGCAGTACTTC	CASSDITSGSYEQYF
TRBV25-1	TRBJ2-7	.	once	TGTGCCAGCAGTGAATACTTCGTCGACAGCTACGAGCAGTACTTC	CASSEYFVDSYEQYF
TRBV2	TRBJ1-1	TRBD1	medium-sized	TGTGCCAGCACCTCTCCGGCGGACAGGGGCTCCCCGAGGACTGAAGCTTTCTTT	CASTSPADRGSPRTEAFF
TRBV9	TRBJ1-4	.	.	TGTGCCAGCAGCCGCAGCTCTAATGAAAAACTGTTTTTT	CASSRSSNEKLFF
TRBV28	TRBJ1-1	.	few	TGTGCCAGCAGTCGGGAGTTAAACACTGAAGCTTTCTTT	CASSRELNTEAFF
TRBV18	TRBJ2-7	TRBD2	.	TGTGCCAGCTCACCACTCAGGACTAGCGGGGTTTCCTACGAGCAGTACTTC	CASSPLRTSGVSYEQYF
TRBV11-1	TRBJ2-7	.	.	TGTGCCAGCAGCTTTGGAAACTCCTACGAGCAGTACTTC	CASSFGNSYEQYF